What follows describes a single TCR beta chain. Antigen specificity is unknown. The V gene lost 1 base and the J gene lost 5 bases, with 11 bases spanning the gap. In germline, CDR1 is SQVTM, CDR2 ANQGSEA. The CDR3 contains 13 residues. The data were taken from a study of post-analysis software for immune sequencing data. The TCR beta cDNA libraries contained unique molecular identifiers. MiXCR, applied by TCRdb to the PCR reads, yields one record per CDR3 protein. Among hundreds of thousands of distinct CDR3 sequences listed, roughly 27% were seen once. General observations from the study: Strong co-clustering by F measure linked samples that shared a preparation batch. Roughly five TRBV segments appeared more often in patients than in controls, and TRBV5-6, TRBV5-1 and TRBV20-1 were among these.

The clonotype originates from a girl aged 5-17 years with multiple sclerosis. The rearrangement uses TRBV29-1 and TRBJ2-5, with D possibly TRBD1 on 5 matching bases. The sequencing sample was made of blood. The CDR3 reads CSVEARWGETQYF. CDR3 nucleotides: TGCAGCGTTGAAGCGAGATGGGGCGAGACCCAGTACTTC.